Sequencing of this T cell receptor (beta chain) was carried out in a study of shared clonotypes between healthy human individuals. Study at large: Sampling drew on donors who were a couple of women and a few men aged 18 to 49. The plates for each donor numbered three CD4 naive, three CD4 memory, two CD8 naive and one CD8 memory. Study-level findings and limits: Blood was the only sampled material, and tissue repertoires likely differ.

Worth noting for this clone: As yet, its antigen is unknown.

Deep level was the assay's run setting. Clones were sequenced by immunoSEQ multiplex PCR, and TCRdb holds only the in-frame ones, with some missing. The sample lists 2 million to 2.5 million clones; about 94% were seen once. This CDR3 is 15 amino acids long. The germline V and J ends were trimmed by 4 bases and 6 bases, with 16 bases remaining between them. Germline V gene sequence: CDR1 MGHRA, CDR2 YSYEKL. The specimen sequenced was naive CD4+ T cells sorted from blood. Subset indicated: CD45RA+ positively selected. This sequence was found in a man younger than 30 in good health. V is TRBV4-1 and J is TRBJ2-1, with D perhaps matching TRBD1 (6 bases). Written as DNA, the CDR3 is TGCGCCAGCAGCCCGGACAGACCCCTGGGCAATGAGCAGTTCTTC. Protein sequence: CASSPDRPLGNEQFF.